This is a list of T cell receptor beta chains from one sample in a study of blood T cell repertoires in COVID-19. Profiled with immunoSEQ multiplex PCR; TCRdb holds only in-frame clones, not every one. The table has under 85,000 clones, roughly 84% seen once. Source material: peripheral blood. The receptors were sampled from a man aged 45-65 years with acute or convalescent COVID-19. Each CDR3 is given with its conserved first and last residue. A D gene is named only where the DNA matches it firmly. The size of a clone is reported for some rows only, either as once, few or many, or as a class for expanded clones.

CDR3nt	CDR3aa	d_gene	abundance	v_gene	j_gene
TGCGCCAGCAGCCAGCCTGGAGGGAGCTCTGGAAACACCATATATTTT	CASSQPGGSSGNTIYF	-	-	TRBV4-1	TRBJ1-3
TGCAGTGCTAGTCTCAGGGGGCGCGGGGGCTACACCTTC	CSASLRGRGGYTF	TRBD1	once	TRBV20-1	TRBJ1-2
TGTGCCAGCAGCGATCCTAGCGGGGGGGTTTACAATGAGCAGTTCTTC	CASSDPSGGVYNEQFF	TRBD2	-	TRBV28	TRBJ2-1
TGTGCCAGCTCAACAGGGGACGGCTATGGCTACACCTTC	CASSTGDGYGYTF	TRBD1	few	TRBV18	TRBJ1-2
TGCGCCAGCAGCTTGGAGGGGAATGGGGAGACCCAGTACTTC	CASSLEGNGETQYF	-	-	TRBV5-1	TRBJ2-5
TGTGCCAGCAGTCCGACAGGGTTCGACTATAATTCACCCCTCCACTTT	CASSPTGFDYNSPLHF	TRBD1	-	TRBV27	TRBJ1-6
TGTGCCAGCAACGTACAGGGGAACACTGAAGCTTTCTTT	CASNVQGNTEAFF	-	-	TRBV2	TRBJ1-1
TGCAGTGCGGTCCCAAACAATGGCTACACCTTC	CSAVPNNGYTF	-	few	TRBV20-1	TRBJ1-2
TGTGCCACCAGCAGAGACCGAGGAACAGGGTTAGTTGGGGAGTACTTC	CATSRDRGTGLVGEYF	-	-	TRBV15	TRBJ2-7
TGCGCCAGCAGCCAAGACCACAGGGGTGCCGGGGAGCTGTTTTTT	CASSQDHRGAGELFF	TRBD1	-	TRBV4-3	TRBJ2-2
TGTGCCAGCAGCCCGTGGACCAGGGAGGGGGATCAGCCCCAGCATTTT	CASSPWTREGDQPQHF	-	medium-sized	TRBV11-3	TRBJ1-5
TGTGCCAGCAGCCCAGGGGGCAGTGAAAAACTGTTTTTT	CASSPGGSEKLFF	TRBD1	-	TRBV5-4	TRBJ1-4
TGTGCCAGCAAACAGGGTACTGAAAAACTGTTTTTT	CASKQGTEKLFF	-	-	TRBV25-1	TRBJ1-4
TGTGCCAGCAGCTTAGCTCCCGACTCGACTAGCAATCAGCCCCAGCATTTT	CASSLAPDSTSNQPQHF	-	-	TRBV7-9	TRBJ1-5
TGTGCCAGCAGCTTACATGGGACAGGGTCGGGCTCACCCCTCCACTTT	CASSLHGTGSGSPLHF	TRBD1	-	TRBV7-3	TRBJ1-6
TGTGCCACCAGTGATACCCTAGCGGGTAATGAGCAGTTCTTC	CATSDTLAGNEQFF	TRBD2	-	TRBV24-1	TRBJ2-1
TGTGCCAGCAAAACAGCATTCTCTGGGGCCAACGTCCTGACTTTC	CASKTAFSGANVLTF	-	-	TRBV27	TRBJ2-6
TGTGCCAGCAGTCTCACGACAGGGTTGGATGAGCAGTTCTTC	CASSLTTGLDEQFF	TRBD1	once	TRBV27	TRBJ2-1
TGTGCCAGCAGCGGACGGGACAGCTACAATGAGCAGTTCTTC	CASSGRDSYNEQFF	TRBD1	-	TRBV11-3	TRBJ2-1
TGCAGCGTCGGGACAGGGGTATCGGGTCAGCCCCAGCATTTT	CSVGTGVSGQPQHF	TRBD1	-	TRBV29-1	TRBJ1-5
TGTGCCAGTAGGGAACAGGGGACCTGGAATTCACCCCTCCACTTT	CASREQGTWNSPLHF	TRBD1	-	TRBV19	TRBJ1-6
TGTGCCAGCAGTCTGGGACAGGGAAGAACTGAAGCTTTCTTT	CASSLGQGRTEAFF	TRBD1	-	TRBV6-5	TRBJ1-1
TGTGCCAGCAGGCGTTCCTACGAGCAGTACTTC	CASRRSYEQYF	-	-	TRBV28	TRBJ2-7
TGTGCCAGCAGCCAAGTACTAAACTCCTACAATGAGCAGTTCTTC	CASSQVLNSYNEQFF	-	-	TRBV4-2	TRBJ2-1
TGTGCCAGCAGCCCGCGGCGAGCGGGGGGAAAATTCACAGATACGCAGTATTTT	CASSPRRAGGKFTDTQYF	TRBD2	-	TRBV5-4	TRBJ2-3
TGTGCCAGTAGACGCTTTCCAGGGGCAATGAACACTGAAGCTTTCTTT	CASRRFPGAMNTEAFF	-	-	TRBV19	TRBJ1-1
TGTGCCAGCAGCGAGATGGGACAGGCCGTCTACGAGCAGTACTTC	CASSEMGQAVYEQYF	TRBD1	-	TRBV2	TRBJ2-7
TGTGCCAGCAGTTACTCTTGGGGGCCCTACGAGCAGTACTTC	CASSYSWGPYEQYF	-	-	TRBV6-5	TRBJ2-7
TGTGCCAGTAGTGGGAGCGTTAGCGGGAGAGGATACGAGCAGTACTTC	CASSGSVSGRGYEQYF	TRBD2	-	TRBV19	TRBJ2-7
TGCGCCAGCAGCCAAGATCAGGGATATACGCAGTATTTT	CASSQDQGYTQYF	-	-	TRBV4-3	TRBJ2-3
TGTGCCAGCTCCGGGACAATGAACACTGAAGCTTTCTTT	CASSGTMNTEAFF	-	-	TRBV19	TRBJ1-1
TGTGCCAGCAGTTACTCGGTCCAGGAAGGATACGAGCAGTACTTC	CASSYSVQEGYEQYF	-	-	TRBV6-2/TRBV6-3	TRBJ2-7
TGTGCCAGCACCCGGGACAGGGGGCGGCAGTACTTC	CASTRDRGRQYF	TRBD1	medium-sized	TRBV12-3/TRBV12-4	TRBJ2-7
TGTGCCACCAGCAGGTCCGGGACAGCAAACTATGGCTACACCTTC	CATSRSGTANYGYTF	TRBD1	-	TRBV15	TRBJ1-2
TGTGCCAGCAGTCCGCGTCTACAGGATGAAAAACTGTTTTTT	CASSPRLQDEKLFF	-	-	TRBV28	TRBJ1-4
TGTGCCAGCAGTTTAGGCGCTAGCGGGGACACAGATACGCAGTATTTT	CASSLGASGDTDTQYF	TRBD2	once	TRBV28	TRBJ2-3
TGCGCCAGCAGCTTGGGTCAGTATAATTCACCCCTCCACTTT	CASSLGQYNSPLHF	-	once	TRBV5-1	TRBJ1-6
TGTGCCAGCTCACCCCCGGGACTAGCGGGAGTGGGATACGAGCAGTACTTC	CASSPPGLAGVGYEQYF	TRBD2	-	TRBV18	TRBJ2-7
TGTGCCAGCAGCCAAGGGAGGAACACTGAAGCTTTCTTT	CASSQGRNTEAFF	-	-	TRBV3-1/TRBV3-2	TRBJ1-1
TGTGCCAGCAGTTACTCTACCGGGGTGGAGACCCAGTACTTC	CASSYSTGVETQYF	-	-	TRBV6-5	TRBJ2-5
TGTGCCAGCAGTGAGCCCAGGGTCCATAGCAATCAGCCCCAGCATTTT	CASSEPRVHSNQPQHF	-	-	TRBV6-1	TRBJ1-5
TGTGCCATCAGTGTGGGGTCGACAGGGAGTTATGGCTACACCTTC	CAISVGSTGSYGYTF	TRBD1	-	TRBV10-3	TRBJ1-2
TGTGCCAGCAGCCCATTCGGGGGGGGCCTAACGGCCCTAGCCAAAAACATTCAGTACTTC	CASSPFGGGLTALAKNIQYF	TRBD2	-	TRBV7-6	TRBJ2-4
TGTGCCAGCAGCTTAAGGCAGGGGTCCTATAATTCACCCCTCCACTTT	CASSLRQGSYNSPLHF	-	-	TRBV13	TRBJ1-6
TGTGCCAGCAGTGTATACCTAGGTGGAAATAGCAATCAGCCCCAGCATTTT	CASSVYLGGNSNQPQHF	-	few	TRBV2	TRBJ1-5
TGTGCCATATCGACAGGGGCCGATGAAGCTTTCTTT	CAISTGADEAFF	TRBD1	-	TRBV7-9	TRBJ1-1
TGCGCCAGCAGTCAACCGGGGACTAGCGGGGAGGTCACAGATACGCAGTATTTT	CASSQPGTSGEVTDTQYF	TRBD2	-	TRBV23-1	TRBJ2-3
TGTGCCAGCAGACAGGGCTACGAGCAGTACTTC	CASRQGYEQYF	-	-	TRBV2	TRBJ2-7
TGTGCCAGCAGCTTGAGCGGGTGGGGCCCTCGGGATACGCAGTATTTT	CASSLSGWGPRDTQYF	-	-	TRBV11-1	TRBJ2-3
TGTGCCAGCAGCTTACGACTAGCGGGGGGGCTAAACATTCAGTACTTC	CASSLRLAGGLNIQYF	TRBD2	-	TRBV11-2	TRBJ2-4
TGTGCCTGGGAAGACAGGGGGCGAGGAGAGACCCAGTACTTC	CAWEDRGRGETQYF	TRBD1	-	TRBV30	TRBJ2-5